Listed below are T cell receptor beta chains from one sample, sequenced in a study of T cells in Graves' hyperthyroidism and ophthalmopathy. TCRdb reprocessed the multiplex PCR reads via MiXCR and lists one record per CDR3 protein. Of approximately 400,000 distinct CDR3 sequences listed, 15% to 19% are singletons. The specimen was blood. The receptors originated from a woman under 30 with Graves' hyperthyroidism that later progressed to Graves' ophthalmopathy. Both conserved end residues are part of each CDR3. The order of the fields is D gene, V gene, CDR3 length, J gene, clone size, CDR3 protein, CDR3 DNA. A D gene is named only where the DNA matches it firmly. Clone sizes are given selectively: once, few, many, or a class where the clone is expanded.

d_call: TRBD2
v_call: TRBV19
cdr3_length: 15
j_call: TRBJ2-7
clone_size: few
cdr3_aa: CASSEGLAVTYEQYF
cdr3_nt: TGTGCCAGTAGTGAAGGACTAGCGGTGACCTACGAGCAGTACTTC

d_call: -
v_call: TRBV5-6
cdr3_length: 14
j_call: TRBJ1-1
clone_size: many
cdr3_aa: CASSLGRRDSEAFF
cdr3_nt: TGTGCCAGCAGCTTGGGACGGAGGGACTCTGAAGCTTTCTTT

d_call: TRBD2
v_call: TRBV2
cdr3_length: 13
j_call: TRBJ2-1
clone_size: many
cdr3_aa: CASAREASNEQFF
cdr3_nt: TGTGCCAGCGCCCGGGAGGCCTCCAATGAGCAGTTCTTC

d_call: -
v_call: TRBV7-9
cdr3_length: 16
j_call: TRBJ1-5
clone_size: -
cdr3_aa: CASSSYPTGSNQPQHF
cdr3_nt: TGTGCCAGCAGCTCGTACCCTACAGGGAGCAATCAGCCCCAGCATTTT

d_call: -
v_call: TRBV27
cdr3_length: 14
j_call: TRBJ2-7
clone_size: many
cdr3_aa: CASSLWQNNYEQYF
cdr3_nt: TGTGCCAGCAGTTTATGGCAGAACAACTACGAGCAGTACTTC

d_call: -
v_call: TRBV19
cdr3_length: 12
j_call: TRBJ1-1
clone_size: -
cdr3_aa: CASGWRDTEAFF
cdr3_nt: TGTGCCAGCGGGTGGCGGGACACTGAAGCTTTCTTT

d_call: -
v_call: TRBV28
cdr3_length: 15
j_call: TRBJ2-5
clone_size: many
cdr3_aa: CASSLHGAGEETQYF
cdr3_nt: TGTGCCAGCAGTTTACACGGGGCAGGAGAGGAGACCCAGTACTTC

d_call: TRBD1
v_call: TRBV27
cdr3_length: 17
j_call: TRBJ2-7
clone_size: many
cdr3_aa: CASSLPLRDSPSYEQYF
cdr3_nt: TGTGCCAGCAGTTTACCACTTAGGGACAGTCCCTCCTACGAGCAGTACTTC

d_call: TRBD1
v_call: TRBV2
cdr3_length: 13
j_call: TRBJ2-7
clone_size: many
cdr3_aa: CASSERGLYEQYF
cdr3_nt: TGTGCCAGCAGTGAAAGGGGGCTCTACGAGCAGTACTTC

d_call: -
v_call: TRBV13
cdr3_length: 15
j_call: TRBJ1-1
clone_size: many
cdr3_aa: CASSLDAGRGTEAFF
cdr3_nt: TGTGCCAGCAGCTTAGATGCAGGGCGGGGTACTGAAGCTTTCTTT